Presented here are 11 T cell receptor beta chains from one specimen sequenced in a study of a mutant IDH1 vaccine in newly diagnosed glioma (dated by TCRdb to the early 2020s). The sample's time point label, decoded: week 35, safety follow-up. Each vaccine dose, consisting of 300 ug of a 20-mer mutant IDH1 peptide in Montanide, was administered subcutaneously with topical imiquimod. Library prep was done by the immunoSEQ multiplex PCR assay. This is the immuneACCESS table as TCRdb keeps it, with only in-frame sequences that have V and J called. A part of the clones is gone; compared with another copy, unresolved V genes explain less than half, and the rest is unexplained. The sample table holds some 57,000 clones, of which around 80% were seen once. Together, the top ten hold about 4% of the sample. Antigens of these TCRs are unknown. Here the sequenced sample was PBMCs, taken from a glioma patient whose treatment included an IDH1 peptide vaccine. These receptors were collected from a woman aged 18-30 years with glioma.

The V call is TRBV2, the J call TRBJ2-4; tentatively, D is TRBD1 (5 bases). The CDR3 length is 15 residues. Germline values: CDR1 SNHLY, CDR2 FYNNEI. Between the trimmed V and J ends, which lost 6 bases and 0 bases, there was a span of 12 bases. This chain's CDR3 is CASSPDTLAKNIQYF. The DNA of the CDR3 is TGTGCCAGCAGCCCGGACACATTAGCCAAAAACATTCAGTACTTC.

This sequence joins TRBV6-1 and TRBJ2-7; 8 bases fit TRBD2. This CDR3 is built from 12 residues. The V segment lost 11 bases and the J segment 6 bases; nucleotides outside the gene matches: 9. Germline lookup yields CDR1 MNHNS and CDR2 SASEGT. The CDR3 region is CAGNSGTGEQYF. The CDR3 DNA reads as TGTGCCGGGAATAGCGGGACCGGCGAGCAGTACTTC.

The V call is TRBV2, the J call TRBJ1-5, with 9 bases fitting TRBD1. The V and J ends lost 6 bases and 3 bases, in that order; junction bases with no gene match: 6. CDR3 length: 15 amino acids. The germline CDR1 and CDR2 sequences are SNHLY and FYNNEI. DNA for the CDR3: TGTGCCAGCAGGAAAACAGGGGGCGACAATCAGCCCCAGCATTTT. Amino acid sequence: CASRKTGGDNQPQHF.

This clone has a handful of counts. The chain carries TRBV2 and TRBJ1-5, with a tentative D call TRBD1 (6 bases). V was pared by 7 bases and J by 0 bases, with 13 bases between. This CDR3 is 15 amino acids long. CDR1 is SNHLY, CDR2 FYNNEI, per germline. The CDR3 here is CASTIGTHSNQPQHF. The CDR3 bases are TGTGCCAGCACTATAGGGACACATAGCAATCAGCCCCAGCATTTT. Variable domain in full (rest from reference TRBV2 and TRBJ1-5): EPEVTQTPSHQVTQMGQEVILRCVPISNHLYFYWYRQILGQKVEFLVSFYNNEISEKSEIFDDQFSVERPDGSNFTLKIRSTKLEDSAMYFCASTIGTHSNQPQHFGDGTRLSIL.

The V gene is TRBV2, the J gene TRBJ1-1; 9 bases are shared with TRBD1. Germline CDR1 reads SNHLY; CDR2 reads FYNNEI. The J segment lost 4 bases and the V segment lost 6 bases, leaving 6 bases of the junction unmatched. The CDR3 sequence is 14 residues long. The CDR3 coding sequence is TGTGCCAGCAGACTGGACAGGGGATTCACTGAAGCTTTCTTT. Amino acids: CASRLDRGFTEAFF. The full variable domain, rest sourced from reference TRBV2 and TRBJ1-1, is EPEVTQTPSHQVTQMGQEVILRCVPISNHLYFYWYRQILGQKVEFLVSFYNNEISEKSEIFDDQFSVERPDGSNFTLKIRSTKLEDSAMYFCASRLDRGFTEAFFGQGTRLTVV.

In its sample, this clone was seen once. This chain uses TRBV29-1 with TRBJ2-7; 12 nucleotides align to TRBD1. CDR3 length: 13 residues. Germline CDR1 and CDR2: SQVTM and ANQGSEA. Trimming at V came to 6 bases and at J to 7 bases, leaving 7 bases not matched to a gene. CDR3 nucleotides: TGCAGCGTCTTAGGGACAGGGGGCTCTGAGCAGTACTTC. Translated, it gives CSVLGTGGSEQYF.

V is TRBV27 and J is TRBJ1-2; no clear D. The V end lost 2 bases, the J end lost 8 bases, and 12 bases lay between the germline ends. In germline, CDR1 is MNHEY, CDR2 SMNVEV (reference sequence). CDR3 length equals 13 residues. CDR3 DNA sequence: TGTGCCAGCAGTTTAGCGGGCCCGGAGGGCTACACCTTC. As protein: CASSLAGPEGYTF.

CDR3 protein: CASSVGSGGFSDTQYF. CDR3 DNA: TGTGCCAGCAGCGTAGGGTCGGGAGGGTTTTCAGATACGCAGTATTTT. This sequence joins TRBV9 and TRBJ2-3; 8 bases map to TRBD2. CDR1 and CDR2 (germline): SGDLS, YYNGEE. This CDR3 is built from 16 residues. Trimming removed 0 bases from V and 4 bases from J; junction bases left unmatched: 7.

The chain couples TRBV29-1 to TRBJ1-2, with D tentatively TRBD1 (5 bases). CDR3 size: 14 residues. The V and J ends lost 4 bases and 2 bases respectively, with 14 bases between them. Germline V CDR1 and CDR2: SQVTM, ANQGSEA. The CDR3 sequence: CSVVPAGLNYGYTF. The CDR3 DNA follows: TGCAGCGTTGTTCCTGCGGGACTGAACTATGGCTACACCTTC.

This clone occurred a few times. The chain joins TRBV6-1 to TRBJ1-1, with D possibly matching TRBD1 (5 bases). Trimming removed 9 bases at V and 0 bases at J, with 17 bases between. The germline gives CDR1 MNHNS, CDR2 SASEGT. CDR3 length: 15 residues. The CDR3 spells CASAPRTGMNTEAFF. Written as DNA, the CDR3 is TGTGCCAGTGCCCCGCGTACAGGAATGAACACTGAAGCTTTCTTT.

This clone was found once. For the CDR3, the DNA is TGTGCCAGCAGCTTTCCGACCTACGAGCAGTACTTC. The encoded protein is CASSFPTYEQYF. The chain joins TRBV11-3 to TRBJ2-7; D remains unclear. The ends were cut back, 3 bases at V and 2 bases at J, with 5 bases in the middle. The CDR3 runs to 12 residues. Germline V CDR1 and CDR2: SGHNT, YENEEA.